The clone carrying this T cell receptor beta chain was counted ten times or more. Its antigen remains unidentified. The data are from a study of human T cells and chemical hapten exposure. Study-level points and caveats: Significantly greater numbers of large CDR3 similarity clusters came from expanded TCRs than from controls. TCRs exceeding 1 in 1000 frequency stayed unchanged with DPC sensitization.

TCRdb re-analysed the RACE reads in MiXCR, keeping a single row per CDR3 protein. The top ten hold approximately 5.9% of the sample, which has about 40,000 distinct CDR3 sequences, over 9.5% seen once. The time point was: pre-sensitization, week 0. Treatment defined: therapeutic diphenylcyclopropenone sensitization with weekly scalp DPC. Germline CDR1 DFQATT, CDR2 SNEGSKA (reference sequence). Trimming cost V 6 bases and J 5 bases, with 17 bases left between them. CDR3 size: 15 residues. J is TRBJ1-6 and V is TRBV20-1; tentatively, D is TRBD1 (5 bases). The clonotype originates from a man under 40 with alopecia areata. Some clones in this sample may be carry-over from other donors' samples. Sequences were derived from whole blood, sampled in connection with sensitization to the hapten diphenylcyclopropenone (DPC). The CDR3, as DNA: TGCAGTGCCTTCGTAGGGGTACGGGATAATTCACCCCTCCACTTT. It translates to CSAFVGVRDNSPLHF.